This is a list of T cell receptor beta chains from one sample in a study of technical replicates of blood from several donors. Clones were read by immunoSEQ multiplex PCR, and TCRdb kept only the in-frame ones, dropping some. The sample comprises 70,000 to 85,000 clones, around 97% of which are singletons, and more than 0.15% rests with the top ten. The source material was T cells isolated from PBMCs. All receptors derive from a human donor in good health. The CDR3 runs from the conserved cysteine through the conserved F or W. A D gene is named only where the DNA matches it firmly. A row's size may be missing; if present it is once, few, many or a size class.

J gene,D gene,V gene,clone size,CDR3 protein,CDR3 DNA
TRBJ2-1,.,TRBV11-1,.,CASSLGVAGLRNEQFF,TGTGCCAGCAGCTTAGGAGTGGCGGGATTAAGGAATGAGCAGTTCTTC
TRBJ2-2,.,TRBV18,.,CASSPRGGRLFF,TGTGCCAGCTCACCACGGGGCGGCAGGCTGTTTTTT
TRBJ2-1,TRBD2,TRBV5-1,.,CASRTQRGGNEQFF,TGCGCCAGTCGGACCCAGCGGGGAGGGAATGAGCAGTTCTTC
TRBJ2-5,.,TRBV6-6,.,CAAGLSGPETQYF,TGTGCCGCCGGGTTAAGCGGCCCAGAGACCCAGTACTTC
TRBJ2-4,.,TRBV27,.,CASSDLDRSSAKNIQYF,TGTGCCAGCAGTGATTTGGACAGATCCTCAGCCAAAAACATTCAGTACTTC
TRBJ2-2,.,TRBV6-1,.,CASSEVSTGYENTGELFF,TGTGCCAGCAGTGAAGTGTCAACAGGGTACGAGAACACCGGGGAGCTGTTTTTT
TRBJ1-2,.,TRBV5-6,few,CASSPSGESYGYTF,TGTGCCAGCAGCCCGTCGGGGGAGAGCTATGGCTACACCTTC
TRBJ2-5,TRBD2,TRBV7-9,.,CASSFVSGGDETQYF,TGTGCCAGCAGCTTTGTCAGCGGGGGGGACGAGACCCAGTACTTC
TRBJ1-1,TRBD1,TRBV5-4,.,CASGGQGAEAFF,TGTGCCAGCGGGGGACAGGGGGCCGAAGCTTTCTTT
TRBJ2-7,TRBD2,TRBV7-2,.,CASSFLPGGFEQYF,TGTGCCAGCAGCTTCCTGCCGGGAGGGTTCGAGCAGTACTTC
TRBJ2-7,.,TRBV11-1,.,CASSFLGPGLQYF,TGTGCCAGCAGCTTTCTTGGGCCGGGACTGCAGTACTTC
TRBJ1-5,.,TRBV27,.,CASSPGFGQPQHF,TGTGCCAGCAGTCCGGGGTTCGGTCAGCCCCAGCATTTT
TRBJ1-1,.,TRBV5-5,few,CASSFPLAAVEAFF,TGTGCCAGCAGCTTTCCGTTGGCCGCTGTAGAAGCTTTCTTT
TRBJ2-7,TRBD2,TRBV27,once,CASSSGSGAGVYEQYF,TGTGCCAGCAGTTCGGGGTCTGGGGCGGGAGTCTACGAGCAGTACTTC
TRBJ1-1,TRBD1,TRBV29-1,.,CSGGQPLNTEAFF,TGCAGCGGGGGACAGCCTTTGAACACTGAAGCTTTCTTT
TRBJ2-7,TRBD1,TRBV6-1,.,CASSGGTGSYEQYF,TGTGCCAGCAGTGGCGGGACAGGGTCCTACGAGCAGTACTTC
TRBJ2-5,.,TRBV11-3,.,CASSRLSDFGETQYF,TGTGCCAGCAGCCGACTAAGTGATTTCGGGGAGACCCAGTACTTC
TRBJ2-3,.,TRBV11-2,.,CASSSGTPTDTQYF,TGTGCCAGCAGCTCTGGGACTCCTACAGATACGCAGTATTTT
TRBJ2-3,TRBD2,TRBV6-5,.,CASSRLAGGPDTQYF,TGTGCCAGCAGCCGACTAGCGGGGGGCCCAGATACGCAGTATTTT
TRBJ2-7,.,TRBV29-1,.,CSVETRTYEQYF,TGCAGCGTTGAGACACGAACCTACGAGCAGTACTTC
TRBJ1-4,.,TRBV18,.,CASSPFERANEKLFF,TGTGCCAGCTCACCCTTTGAACGGGCTAATGAAAAACTGTTTTTT
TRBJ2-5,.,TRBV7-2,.,CASSPGLQETQYF,TGTGCCAGCAGCCCGGGTCTCCAAGAGACCCAGTACTTC
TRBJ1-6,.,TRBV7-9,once,CASSLRTAQDAPLHF,TGTGCCAGCAGCTTAAGGACAGCCCAGGACGCACCCCTCCACTTT
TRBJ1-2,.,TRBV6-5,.,CASAGVVDYGYTF,TGTGCCAGCGCAGGGGTGGTGGACTATGGCTACACCTTC
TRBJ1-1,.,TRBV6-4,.,CASSDSNGQTNTEAFF,TGTGCCAGCAGTGACTCGAACGGACAGACTAACACTGAAGCTTTCTTT
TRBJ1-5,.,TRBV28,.,CASKPGSNQPQHF,TGTGCCAGCAAACCGGGTAGCAATCAGCCCCAGCATTTT
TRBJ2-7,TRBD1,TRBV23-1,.,CAGVTGGEYYEQYF,TGCGCCGGAGTTACAGGGGGCGAGTACTACGAGCAGTACTTC